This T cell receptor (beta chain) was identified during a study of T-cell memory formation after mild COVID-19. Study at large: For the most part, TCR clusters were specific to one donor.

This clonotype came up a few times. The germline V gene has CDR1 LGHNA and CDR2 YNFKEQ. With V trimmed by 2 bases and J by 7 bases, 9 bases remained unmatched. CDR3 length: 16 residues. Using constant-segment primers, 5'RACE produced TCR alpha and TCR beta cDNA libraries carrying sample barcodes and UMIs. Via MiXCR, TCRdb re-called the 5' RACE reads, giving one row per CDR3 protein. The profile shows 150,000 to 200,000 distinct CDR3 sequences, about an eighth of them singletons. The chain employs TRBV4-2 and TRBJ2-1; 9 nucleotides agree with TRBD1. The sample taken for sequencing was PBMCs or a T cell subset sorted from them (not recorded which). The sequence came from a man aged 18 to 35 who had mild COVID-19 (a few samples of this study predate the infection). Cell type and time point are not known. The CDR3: CASSQQQGAYRNEQFF. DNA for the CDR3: TGTGCCAGCAGCCAACAACAGGGGGCATATAGGAATGAGCAGTTCTTC.